Included here is one T cell receptor (beta chain) sequence, with context. This receptor's antigen is unknown. No much larger clone exists at a distance of one base, and base qualities are not known. This sample stems from a study of T cell responses to AZD1222 COVID-19 vaccine listed by TCRdb under 2021. Turning to the overall study: TCR sequencing was performed for 230 to 250 trial participants, of whom roughly 200 were given two doses of AZD1222 and some 25 were given two doses of MenACWY control vaccine. Trial participants were enrolled by age into 18-55, 56-69 and 70-plus year subgroups, with roughly 160, 29 and 62 TCR-sequenced participants respectively. What the work shows at the level of the full study, not this receptor alone: After two AZD1222 doses, both the breadth and the depth of spike-specific TCRs were significantly higher than at day 0 and than in MenACWY recipients. The whole spike protein was spanned by vaccine-associated CD4 TCRs, and dominant responses were seen in regions 160-218 and 743-854. The 56-69-year group was small, and its depth increase did not reach significance, likely because of low power. Participants were mostly white British, with more females than males. The authors suggested clonal diversity may have been underestimated. No day 14 peak-response samples were available, so repertoires were characterized only after the peak T cell response. Epitopes outside the regions mutated in the B.1.351 and B.1.1.7 variants were reportedly recognized by nearly half of the unique spike-specific TCRs. Only five to seven AZD1222 recipients were SARS-CoV-2 seropositive at baseline, limiting conclusions about previously exposed vaccinees.

The CDR3 regions of human TCRbeta chains were subjected to immunosequencing. From the authors' description of their analysis: TCRs in the repertoires were compared against a reference library of SARS-CoV-2-specific TCRs that had been generated with the MIRA antigen-specificity platform. Breadth meant the fraction of unique TCRs that were SARS-CoV-2-associated, whereas depth meant the fraction of total T cells that were SARS-CoV-2-associated. Using the MIRA data, each spike-specific TCR was assigned both to the spike region to which the TCR was reactive and to a CD4 or CD8 class. Log10-transformed breadth and depth values were compared by one-way ANOVA with Sidak's multiple comparisons tests. TCRdb stores this immuneACCESS table with in-frame sequences only. Part of the clones is absent; in the studies checked, under half of the shortfall reflects unresolved V genes, and no reason is known for the rest. V and J calls and clone size follow that table, whereas D and trimming were derived from the DNA. The sample table holds 100,000 to 150,000 clones, of which approximately 92% were seen once. The ten largest clones add up to roughly 1% of the sample.

From the cysteine through the phenylalanine, the CDR3 covers 15 amino acids. This entry keeps only the CDR3 DNA: 45 bases, framed from base 1. This specimen's time point label, per the study, means: about 28 days (+/-7) after the second vaccine dose. AZD1222 recipients with second doses at about 4 weeks or about 12 weeks were pooled, because spike-specific TCR depth and breadth did not differ between schedules. Vaccinee samples were obtained from the UK trials COV001 and COV002, which included a single-blind randomized controlled phase 2/3 trial of AZD1222 (ChAdOx1 nCoV-19) in healthy adults. For TCRbeta chain sequencing, PBMC samples were collected from trial participants at day 0 and at day 28 after the second dose.

This receptor was taken from an adult who received the AZD1222 COVID-19 vaccine. The material was peripheral blood, obtained 28 days after the second AZD1222 dose. This chain joins TRBV21-1 to TRBJ2-2. TRBV21-1 counts as a pseudogene. The sequenced DNA: TGTGCCAGCACCACGACCCGGGCAAACACCGGGGAGCTGTTTTTT. Translated, this gives CASTTTRANTGELFF.